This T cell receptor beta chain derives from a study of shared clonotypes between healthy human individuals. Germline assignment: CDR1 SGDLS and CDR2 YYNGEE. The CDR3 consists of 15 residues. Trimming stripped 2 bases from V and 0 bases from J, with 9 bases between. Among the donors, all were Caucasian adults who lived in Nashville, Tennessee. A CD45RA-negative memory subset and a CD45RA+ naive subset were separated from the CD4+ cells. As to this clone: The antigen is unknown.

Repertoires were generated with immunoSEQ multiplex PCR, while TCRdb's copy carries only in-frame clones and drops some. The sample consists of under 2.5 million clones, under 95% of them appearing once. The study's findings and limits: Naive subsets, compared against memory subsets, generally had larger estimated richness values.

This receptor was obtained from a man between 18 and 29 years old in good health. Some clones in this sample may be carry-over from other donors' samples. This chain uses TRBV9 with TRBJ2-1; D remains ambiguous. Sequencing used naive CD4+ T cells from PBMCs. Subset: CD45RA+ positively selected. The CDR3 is CASSVEPFSYNEQFF. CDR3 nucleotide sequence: TGTGCCAGCAGCGTCGAGCCCTTCTCCTACAATGAGCAGTTCTTC.